Each of the 13 T cell receptor beta chains below was sequenced from the same sample in a study of blood T cell repertoires in COVID-19. Clones were read by immunoSEQ multiplex PCR, and TCRdb kept only the in-frame ones, dropping some. The sample holds about 46,000 clones; around 87% are singletons and the top ten take approximately 15%. Sequencing was carried out using peripheral blood. These receptors were collected from a human donor in a cohort sampled during active COVID-19.

V and J are TRBV7-2 and TRBJ2-3, with 9 bases aligning to TRBD2. Germline-derived CDR1 and CDR2 are SGHTA and FQGNSA. V was pared by 7 bases and J by 5 bases, with 7 bases of the junction left unmatched. This CDR3 contains 14 residues. CDR3 sequence reads: CASNSRRGGDTQYF. Here the CDR3 DNA reads TGTGCCAGCAACTCCCGGCGGGGGGGAGATACGCAGTATTTT.

The chain links TRBV7-9 to TRBJ2-1; no clear D. V lost 6 bases to trimming and J lost 6 bases, with 9 bases between them. The CDR3 runs 12 residues. The germline V gene encodes CDR1 SEHNR and CDR2 FQNEAQ (reference sequence). The CDR3 DNA follows: TGTGCCAGCAGTTGGGCAGGCAATGAGCAGTTCTTC. Encoded protein: CASSWAGNEQFF.

As for this clone: The junction departs from the called germline gene at one end, perhaps through a read error. The rearrangement links TRBV20-1 to TRBJ2-7; 7 positions match TRBD2. The CDR3 length is 11 residues. Germline V gene data show CDR1 as DFQATT and CDR2 as SNEGSKA (reference sequence). The CDR3 DNA reads as TGCAGTGCTAGAGATATGGGCGGGGGAAACTTC. This sequence encodes CSARDMGGGNF.

This clone was found once. The chain links TRBV28 to TRBJ1-2, with 10 bases aligning to TRBD1. The CDR3 has 16 residues. Trimming took 5 bases from V and 6 from J; bases not matched to a gene: 12. The germline CDR1 and CDR2 sequences are MDHEN and SYDVKM. CDR3 nucleotides: TGTGCCAGCAGTCCAACCTGGACAGGGGGAAAGGATGGCTACACCTTC. Translating it yields CASSPTWTGGKDGYTF.

The chain joins TRBV5-1 to TRBJ2-2; D gene unclear. V was cut by 0 bases and J by 11 bases, with 8 bases left in between. This CDR3 has 12 amino acids. CDR1 is SGHRS, CDR2 YFSETQ, per germline. CDR3 sequence: CASSLDSLELFF. The CDR3 bases are TGCGCCAGCAGCTTGGACAGCTTAGAGCTGTTTTTT.

This clone was detected only once. The sample holds other DNA sequences that translate to the same CDR3. This chain uses TRBV9 with TRBJ2-7; 9 bases are shared with TRBD2. V shed 3 bases, J shed 2 bases, and the junction held 6 bases outside the gene matches. Per germline, CDR1 SGDLS and CDR2 YYNGEE. This CDR3 spans 15 amino acids. CDR3 sequence reads: CASSAGLAGTYEQYF. The CDR3, as DNA: TGTGCCAGCAGCGCCGGGCTAGCGGGGACCTACGAGCAGTACTTC.

This clone appeared once. This chain uses TRBV9 with TRBJ2-2; the match to TRBD2 covers 11 bases. The CDR3 length is 15 residues. Losses at the gene ends were 3 bases for V and 5 bases for J; bases not matched to a gene: 3. Germline lookup yields CDR1 SGDLS and CDR2 YYNGEE. CDR3 residues: CASSAGLAGTGELFF. The CDR3 region has the DNA TGTGCCAGCAGCGCCGGACTAGCGGGTACCGGGGAGCTGTTTTTT.

V and J are TRBV7-7 and TRBJ2-5; D unclear. The CDR3 length is 12 residues. Germline V CDR1 and CDR2: SSHAT, FNYEAQ (reference sequence). Trimming took 5 bases from V and 7 from J, leaving 11 bases between them. In DNA, the CDR3 is TGTGCCAGCAGCAATATGGCGGTGACCCAGTACTTC. Translation gives CASSNMAVTQYF.

V usage is TRBV6-1 and J usage is TRBJ2-2, with D unclear. V was shortened by 2 bases and J by 4 bases, with 11 bases between the two germline ends. The CDR3 has 15 residues. The germline gives CDR1 MNHNS, CDR2 SASEGT. The CDR3 DNA reads TGTGCCAGCAGTGAATTTGAGGAGCCCACCGGGGAGCTGTTTTTT. Its protein is CASSEFEEPTGELFF.

The chain employs TRBV14 and TRBJ2-3, with 8 bases matching TRBD2. Germline lookup yields CDR1 SGHDN and CDR2 FVKESK. V was pared by 2 bases and J by 1 base, with 5 bases of the junction left unmatched. This CDR3 is built from 16 residues. The CDR3 loop reads CASSQNRGGRTDTQYF. CDR3 nucleotide sequence: TGTGCCAGCAGCCAAAATCGGGGGGGTCGCACAGATACGCAGTATTTT.

The CDR3 loop reads CASSQDDSSTDTQYF. The CDR3 DNA follows: TGTGCCAGCAGCCAAGATGATAGTAGCACAGATACGCAGTATTTT. The chain couples TRBV3-1 (or the pseudogene TRBV3-2) to TRBJ2-3; D ambiguous. Germline CDR1 reads LGHDT; CDR2 reads YNNKEL (reference sequence). Trimming cost V 0 bases and J 0 bases, with 7 bases left between them. The CDR3 spans 15 residues.

The J gene is TRBJ2-2, the V gene TRBV19; 7 bases are a match to TRBD2. Trimming cost V 6 bases and J 1 base; bases outside gene matches: 17. The CDR3 covers 19 residues. Germline assignment: CDR1 LNHDA and CDR2 SQIVND (reference sequence). The CDR3 coding sequence is TGTGCCAGTAGAGGGAAGGGGATAGGATTAGCGGGGAACACCGGGGAGCTGTTTTTT. It is translated as CASRGKGIGLAGNTGELFF.

The CDR3 region is CATSSRTVMNTEAFF. The CDR3 bases are TGTGCCACCAGCTCCAGGACAGTAATGAACACTGAAGCTTTCTTT. This chain joins TRBV15 and TRBJ1-1; TRBD1 might be the D (6 bases). CDR1 is LNHNV and CDR2 is YYDKDF in the germline V gene (reference sequence). Trimming stripped 5 bases from V and 0 bases from J, with 13 bases between. There are 15 residues in the CDR3. The full variable domain, with the rest looked up from reference TRBV15 and TRBJ1-1, is DAMVIQNPRYQVTQFGKPVTLSCSQTLNHNVMYWYQQKSSQAPKLLFHYYDKDFNNEADTPDNFQSRRPNTSFCFLDIRSPGLGDTAMYLCATSSRTVMNTEAFFGQGTRLTVV.